Listed below are T cell receptor beta chains from one sample, sequenced in a study of cytomegalovirus exposure and HLA in healthy donors. Clones were sequenced by immunoSEQ multiplex PCR, and TCRdb holds only the in-frame ones, with some missing. Counted here are 150,000 to 200,000 clones, around 68% occurring once; the ten biggest clones make up less than 11%. Sequencing was done on a sample of PBMCs. Receptor source: a man aged 30 to 45 in good health and CMV-seropositive. The CDR3 runs from the conserved cysteine through the conserved F or W. D genes are given only for firm matches. Clone sizes are given selectively: once, few, many, or a class where the clone is expanded.

-,TRBV5-1,TRBJ1-1,TRBD1,TGCGCCAGCAGCTTCCGGGACAGGGGGCTCGCTGAAGCTTTCTTT,CASSFRDRGLAEAFF
-,TRBV6-5,TRBJ1-1,-,TGTGCCAGCAGTTACGGACAGAACACTGAAGCTTTCTTT,CASSYGQNTEAFF
-,TRBV5-4,TRBJ2-5,TRBD2,TGTGCCAGCAGCTCCAAGCGGGAGGGGCTGGAGACCCAGTACTTC,CASSSKREGLETQYF
-,TRBV25-1,TRBJ1-1,-,TGTGCCAGCAACCTAGGGGTCGGCACTGAAGCTTTCTTT,CASNLGVGTEAFF
-,TRBV4-2,TRBJ2-7,-,TGTGCCAGCAGCCAAGATGAGGCAGCTCGAGGCGAGCAGTACTTC,CASSQDEAARGEQYF
-,TRBV6-5,TRBJ2-3,TRBD1,TGTGCCACGGGACAGGGGACTAGCACAGATACGCAGTATTTT,CATGQGTSTDTQYF
-,TRBV20-1,TRBJ2-7,-,TGCAGTGCTAGTGGCCTCTACGAGCAGTACTTC,CSASGLYEQYF
-,TRBV10-3,TRBJ2-1,-,TGTGCCTCGAAAGGGGCGAATCCCTCCAATGAGCAGTTCTTC,CASKGANPSNEQFF
-,TRBV27,TRBJ2-7,TRBD1,TGTGCCAGCAGAGAAAACAGGGACAGAGCCTACGAGCAGTACTTC,CASRENRDRAYEQYF
once,TRBV28,TRBJ1-3,-,TGTGCCAGCAGTTCCCTTGTCTCTGGAAACACCATATATTTT,CASSSLVSGNTIYF